This TCR beta chain was sequenced during a study of shared clonotypes between healthy human individuals. Per the original methods: Filtering differed, since immunoSEQ gave only junction sequences and no quality scores. Produced via immunoSEQ multiplex PCR; TCRdb's table is partial and in-frame only. Clonal size and the V and J genes are those of that table, whereas D and trimming came from the DNA. The data show 2 million to 2.5 million clones, 90% to 96% seen once. Study-wide results and caveats: Naive subsets tended to show greater estimated richness than memory subsets. Several donors held approximately 4.6% of naive CD4 clonotypes in common.

The length of the CDR3 is 13 residues. In germline, CDR1 is WSHSY, CDR2 SAAADI. V gave up 0 bases and J gave up 7 bases, with 10 bases separating them. As regards this clone: Its antigen remains unidentified.

Input material: naive CD4+ T cells sorted from blood. The subset: CD45RA+ positively selected. This receptor was obtained from a man between 18 and 29 years old in good health. This chain uses TRBV10-2 with TRBJ2-7; TRBD2 is a possible D gene (6 bases). DNA of the CDR3: TGCGCCAGCAGTGAGTCTGGTGCGGGGGAGCAGTACTTC. It codes for CASSESGAGEQYF.